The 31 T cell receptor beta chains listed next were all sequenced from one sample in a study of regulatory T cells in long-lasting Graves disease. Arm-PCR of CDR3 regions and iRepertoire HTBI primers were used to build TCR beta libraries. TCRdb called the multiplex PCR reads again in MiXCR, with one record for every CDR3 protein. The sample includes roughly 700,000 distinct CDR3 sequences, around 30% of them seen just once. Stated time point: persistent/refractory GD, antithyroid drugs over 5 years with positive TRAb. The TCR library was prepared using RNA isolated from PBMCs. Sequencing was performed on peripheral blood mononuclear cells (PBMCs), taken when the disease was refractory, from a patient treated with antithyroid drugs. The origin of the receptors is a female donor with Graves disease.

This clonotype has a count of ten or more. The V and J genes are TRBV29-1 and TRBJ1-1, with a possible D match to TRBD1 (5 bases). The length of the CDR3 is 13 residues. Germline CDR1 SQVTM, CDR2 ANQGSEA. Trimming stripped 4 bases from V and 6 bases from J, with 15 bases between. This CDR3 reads CSVGGREGPEAFF. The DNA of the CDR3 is TGCAGCGTTGGGGGACGGGAAGGCCCTGAAGCTTTCTTT. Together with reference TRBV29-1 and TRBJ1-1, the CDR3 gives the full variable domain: SAVISQKPSRDICQRGTSLTIQCQVDSQVTMMFWYRQQPGQSLTLIATANQGSEATYESGFVIDKFPISRPNLTFSTLTVSNMSPEDSSIYLCSVGGREGPEAFFGQGTRLTVV.

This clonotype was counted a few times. In DNA form, the CDR3 reads TGTGCCATCAGCTCCGGGACAGGGGCTTCCTCTTCACCCCTCCACTTT. This encodes CAISSGTGASSSPLHF. The V gene is TRBV10-3, the J gene TRBJ1-6, with 10 bases that match TRBD1. The germline V gene has CDR1 ENHRY and CDR2 SYGVKD. This CDR3 has 16 residues. J was trimmed by 9 bases and V by 6 bases; bases with no gene match: 11.

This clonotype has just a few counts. CDR3 loop: CATPEASAGGETQYF. The CDR3 nucleotides read TGTGCCACCCCGGAGGCTAGCGCGGGGGGAGAGACCCAGTACTTC. The chain recombines TRBV2 with TRBJ2-5; 8 nucleotides line up with TRBD2. With V trimmed by 10 bases and J by 4 bases, 14 bases remained unmatched. This CDR3 has 15 amino acids. In germline, CDR1 is SNHLY, CDR2 FYNNEI. Looking up the rest from reference TRBV2 and TRBJ2-5 gives the full variable domain: EPEVTQTPSHQVTQMGQEVILRCVPISNHLYFYWYRQILGQKVEFLVSFYNNEISEKSEIFDDQFSVERPDGSNFTLKIRSTKLEDSAMYFCATPEASAGGETQYFGPGTRLLVL.

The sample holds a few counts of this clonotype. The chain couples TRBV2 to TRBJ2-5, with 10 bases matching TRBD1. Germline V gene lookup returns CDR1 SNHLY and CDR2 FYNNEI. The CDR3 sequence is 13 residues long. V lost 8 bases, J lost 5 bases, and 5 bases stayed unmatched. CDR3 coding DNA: TGTGCCAGCGGCGGACAGGGGGTTGAGACCCAGTACTTC. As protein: CASGGQGVETQYF.

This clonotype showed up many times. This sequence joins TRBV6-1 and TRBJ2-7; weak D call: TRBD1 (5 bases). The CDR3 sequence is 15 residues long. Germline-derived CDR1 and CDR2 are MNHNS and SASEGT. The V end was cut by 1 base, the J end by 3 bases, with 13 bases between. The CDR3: CASSEEPGIVYEQYF. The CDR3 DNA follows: TGTGCCAGCAGTGAAGAACCAGGGATCGTCTACGAGCAGTACTTC.

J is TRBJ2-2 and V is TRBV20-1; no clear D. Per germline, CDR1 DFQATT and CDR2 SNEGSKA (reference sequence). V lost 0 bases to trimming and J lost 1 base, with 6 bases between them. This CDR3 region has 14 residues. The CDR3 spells CSARDGRNTGELFF. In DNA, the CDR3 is TGCAGTGCTAGAGATGGCCGGAACACCGGGGAGCTGTTTTTT.

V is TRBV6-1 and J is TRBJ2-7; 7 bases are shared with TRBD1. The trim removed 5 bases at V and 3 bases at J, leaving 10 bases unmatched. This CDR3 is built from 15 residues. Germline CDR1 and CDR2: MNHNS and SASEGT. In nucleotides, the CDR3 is TGTGCCAGCAGTCCAGACAGGGCCCCCCTCTACGAGCAGTACTTC. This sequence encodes CASSPDRAPLYEQYF.

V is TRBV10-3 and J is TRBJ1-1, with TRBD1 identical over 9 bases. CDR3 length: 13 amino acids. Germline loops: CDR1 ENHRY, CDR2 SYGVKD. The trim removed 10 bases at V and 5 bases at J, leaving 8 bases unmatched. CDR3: CATKTGGRTEAFF. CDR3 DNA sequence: TGTGCCACCAAGACAGGGGGTAGGACTGAAGCTTTCTTT.

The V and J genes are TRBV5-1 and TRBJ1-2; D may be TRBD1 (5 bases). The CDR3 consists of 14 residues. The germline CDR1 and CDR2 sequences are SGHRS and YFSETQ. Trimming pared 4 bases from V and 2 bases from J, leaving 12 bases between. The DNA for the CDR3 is TGCGCCAGCAGCCCGACGACAGCCAACTATGGCTACACCTTC. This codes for CASSPTTANYGYTF.

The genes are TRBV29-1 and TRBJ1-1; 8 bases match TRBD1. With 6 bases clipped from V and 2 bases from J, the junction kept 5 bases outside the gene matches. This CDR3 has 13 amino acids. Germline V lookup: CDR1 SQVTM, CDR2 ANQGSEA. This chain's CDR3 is CSVEDRANTEAFF. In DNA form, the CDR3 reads TGCAGCGTGGAGGACAGGGCTAACACTGAAGCTTTCTTT.

The CDR3 bases are TGTGCCAGCGTCCTAGGGAGGGGCACTGAAGCTTTCTTT. This encodes CASVLGRGTEAFF. The chain recombines TRBV12-3 or TRBV12-4 with TRBJ1-1; D possibly corresponds to TRBD1 (5 bases). V was trimmed by 8 bases and J by 4 bases, leaving 14 bases between them. CDR3 length: 13 residues.

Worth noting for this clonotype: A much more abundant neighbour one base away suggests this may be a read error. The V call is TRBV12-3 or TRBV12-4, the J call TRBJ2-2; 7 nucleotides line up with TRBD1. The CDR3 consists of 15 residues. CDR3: CAGSDGQADTGELFF. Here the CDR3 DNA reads TGTGCCGGCAGCGACGGACAGGCCGACACCGGGGAGCTGTTTTTT.

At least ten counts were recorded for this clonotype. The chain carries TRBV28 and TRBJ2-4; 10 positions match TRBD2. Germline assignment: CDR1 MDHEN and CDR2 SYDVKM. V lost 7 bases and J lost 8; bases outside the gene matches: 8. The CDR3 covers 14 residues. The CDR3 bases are TGTGCCAGCACCCACTCGCTAGCGGGGGACATTCAGTACTTC. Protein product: CASTHSLAGDIQYF.

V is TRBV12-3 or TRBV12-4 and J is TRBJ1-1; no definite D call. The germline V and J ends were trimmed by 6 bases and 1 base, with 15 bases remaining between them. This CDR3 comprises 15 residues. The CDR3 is CASRQAGETNTEAFF. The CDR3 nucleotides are TGTGCCAGCAGACAAGCCGGGGAGACGAACACTGAAGCTTTCTTT.

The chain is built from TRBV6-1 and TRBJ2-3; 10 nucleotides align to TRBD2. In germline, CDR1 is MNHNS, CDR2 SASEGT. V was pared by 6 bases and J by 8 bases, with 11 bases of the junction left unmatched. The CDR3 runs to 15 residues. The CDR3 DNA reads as TGTGCCAGCAGCGGAGGGGTAGCGGGAGGAGGTACGCAGTATTTT. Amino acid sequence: CASSGGVAGGGTQYF.

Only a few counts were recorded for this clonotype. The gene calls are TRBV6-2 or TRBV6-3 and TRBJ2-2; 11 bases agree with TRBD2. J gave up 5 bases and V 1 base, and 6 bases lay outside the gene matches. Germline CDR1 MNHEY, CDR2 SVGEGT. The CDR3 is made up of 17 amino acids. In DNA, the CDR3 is TGTGCCAGCAGTTACTTAGCGGGAGGGCCCCGAACCGGGGAGCTGTTTTTT. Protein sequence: CASSYLAGGPRTGELFF.

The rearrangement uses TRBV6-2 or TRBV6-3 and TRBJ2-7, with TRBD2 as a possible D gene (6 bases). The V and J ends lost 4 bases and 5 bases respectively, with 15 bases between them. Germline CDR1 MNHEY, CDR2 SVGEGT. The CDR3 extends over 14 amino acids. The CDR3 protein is CASSLRGSDDEQYF. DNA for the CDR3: TGTGCCAGCAGTTTGCGGGGCAGTGATGACGAGCAGTACTTC.

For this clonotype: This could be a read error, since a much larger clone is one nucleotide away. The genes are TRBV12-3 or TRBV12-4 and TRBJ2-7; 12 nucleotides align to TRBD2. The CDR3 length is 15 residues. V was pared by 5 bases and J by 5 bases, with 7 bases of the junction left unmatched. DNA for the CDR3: TGTGCCAGCAGTCTCGGGACTAGCGGGCCCCACGAGCAGTACTTC. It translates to CASSLGTSGPHEQYF.

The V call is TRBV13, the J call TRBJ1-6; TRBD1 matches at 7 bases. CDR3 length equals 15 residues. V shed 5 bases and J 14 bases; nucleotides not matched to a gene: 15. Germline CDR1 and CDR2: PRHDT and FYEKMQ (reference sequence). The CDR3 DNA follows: TGTGCCAGCAGCCCCCGCAGACAGGGTGGATTCACCCTCCACTTT. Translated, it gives CASSPRRQGGFTLHF.

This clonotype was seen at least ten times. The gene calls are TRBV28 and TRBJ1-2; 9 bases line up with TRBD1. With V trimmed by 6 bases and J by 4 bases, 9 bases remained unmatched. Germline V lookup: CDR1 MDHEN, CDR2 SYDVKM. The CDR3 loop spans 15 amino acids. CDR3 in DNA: TGTGCCAGCAGCAAACCGGGACAGGGAATCTATGGCTACACCTTC. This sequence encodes CASSKPGQGIYGYTF.

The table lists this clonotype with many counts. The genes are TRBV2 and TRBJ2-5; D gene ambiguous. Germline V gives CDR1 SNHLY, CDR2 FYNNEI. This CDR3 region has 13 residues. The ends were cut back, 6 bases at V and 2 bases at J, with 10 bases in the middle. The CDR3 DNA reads TGTGCCAGCAGGGCCCGGATACAAGAGACCCAGTACTTC. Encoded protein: CASRARIQETQYF.

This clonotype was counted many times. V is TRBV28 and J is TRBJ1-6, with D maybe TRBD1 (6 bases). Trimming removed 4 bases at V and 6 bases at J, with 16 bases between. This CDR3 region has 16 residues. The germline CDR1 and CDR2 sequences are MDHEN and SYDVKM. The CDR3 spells CASSSSSGAGNSPLHF. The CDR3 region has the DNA TGTGCCAGCAGTTCCTCCTCGGGGGCCGGTAATTCACCCCTCCACTTT. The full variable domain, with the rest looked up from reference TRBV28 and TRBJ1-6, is DVKVTQSSRYLVKRTGEKVFLECVQDMDHENMFWYRQDPGLGLRLIYFSYDVKMKEKGDIPEGYSVSREKKERFSLILESASTNQTSMYLCASSSSSGAGNSPLHFGNGTRLTVT.

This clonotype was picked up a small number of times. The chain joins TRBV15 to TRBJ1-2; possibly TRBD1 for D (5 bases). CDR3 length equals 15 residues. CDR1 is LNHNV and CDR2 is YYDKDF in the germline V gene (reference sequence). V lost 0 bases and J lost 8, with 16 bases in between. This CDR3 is CATSRDRQLGFGYTF. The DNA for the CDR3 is TGTGCCACCAGCAGAGATCGACAGCTAGGTTTCGGCTACACCTTC.

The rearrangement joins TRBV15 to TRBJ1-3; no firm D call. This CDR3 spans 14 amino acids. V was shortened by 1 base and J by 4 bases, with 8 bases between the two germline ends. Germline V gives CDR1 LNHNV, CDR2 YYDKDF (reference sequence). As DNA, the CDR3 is TGTGCCACCAGCAGAGTGAAGGGCGGAAACACCATATATTTT. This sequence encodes CATSRVKGGNTIYF.

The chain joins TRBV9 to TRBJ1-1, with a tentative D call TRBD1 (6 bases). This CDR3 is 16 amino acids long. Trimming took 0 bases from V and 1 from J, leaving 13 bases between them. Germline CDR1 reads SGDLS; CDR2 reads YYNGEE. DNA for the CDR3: TGTGCCAGCAGCGTAGAGGGGGGTTTGGCGAACACTGAAGCTTTCTTT. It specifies CASSVEGGLANTEAFF.

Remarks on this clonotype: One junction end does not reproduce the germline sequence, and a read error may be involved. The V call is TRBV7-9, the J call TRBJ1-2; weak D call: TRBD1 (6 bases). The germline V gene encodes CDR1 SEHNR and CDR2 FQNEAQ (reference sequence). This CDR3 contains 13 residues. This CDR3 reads CTSSLQGRGGYTF. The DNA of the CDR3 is TGTACCAGCAGCTTACAGGGCCGGGGCGGCTACACCTTC.

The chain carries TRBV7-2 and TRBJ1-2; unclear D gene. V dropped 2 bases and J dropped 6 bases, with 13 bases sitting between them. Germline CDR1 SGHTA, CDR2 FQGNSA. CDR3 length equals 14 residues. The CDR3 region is CASSLTKGPHGYTF. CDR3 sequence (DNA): TGTGCCAGCAGCTTAACTAAAGGTCCTCATGGCTACACCTTC.

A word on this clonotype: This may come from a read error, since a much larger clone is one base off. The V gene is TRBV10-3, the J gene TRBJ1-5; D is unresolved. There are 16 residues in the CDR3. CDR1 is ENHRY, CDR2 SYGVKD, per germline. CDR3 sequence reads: CATSVGVGEGNQPQHF. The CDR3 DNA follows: TGTGCCACCAGTGTTGGTGTCGGAGAAGGCAATCAGCCCCAGCATTTT.

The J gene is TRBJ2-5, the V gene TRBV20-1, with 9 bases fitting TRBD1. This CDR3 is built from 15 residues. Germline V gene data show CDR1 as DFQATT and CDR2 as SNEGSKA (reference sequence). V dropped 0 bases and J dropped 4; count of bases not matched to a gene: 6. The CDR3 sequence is CSARDPLQGAETQYF. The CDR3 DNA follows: TGCAGTGCTAGAGATCCTCTACAGGGGGCAGAGACCCAGTACTTC.

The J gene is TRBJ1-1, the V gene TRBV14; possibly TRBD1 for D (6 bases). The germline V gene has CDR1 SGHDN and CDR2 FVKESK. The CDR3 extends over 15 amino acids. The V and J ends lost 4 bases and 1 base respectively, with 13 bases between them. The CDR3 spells CASSPPWGPNTEAFF. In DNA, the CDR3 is TGTGCCAGCAGCCCACCGTGGGGGCCGAACACTGAAGCTTTCTTT.

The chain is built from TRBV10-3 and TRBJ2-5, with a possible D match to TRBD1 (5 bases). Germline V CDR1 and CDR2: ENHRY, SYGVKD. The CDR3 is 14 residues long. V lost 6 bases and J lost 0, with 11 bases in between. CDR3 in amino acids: CAIRSTGDQETQYF. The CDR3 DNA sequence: TGTGCCATCAGATCCACAGGAGACCAAGAGACCCAGTACTTC.